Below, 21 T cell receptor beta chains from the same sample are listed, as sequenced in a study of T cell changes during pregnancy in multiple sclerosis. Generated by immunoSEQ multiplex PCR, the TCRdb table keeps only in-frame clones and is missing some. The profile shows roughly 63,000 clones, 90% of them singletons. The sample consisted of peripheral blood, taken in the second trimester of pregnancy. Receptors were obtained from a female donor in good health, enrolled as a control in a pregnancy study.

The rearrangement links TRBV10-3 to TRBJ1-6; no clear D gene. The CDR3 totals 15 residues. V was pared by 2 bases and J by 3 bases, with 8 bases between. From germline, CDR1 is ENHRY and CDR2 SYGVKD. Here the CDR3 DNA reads TGTGCCATCAGTGAGCCTTCGTTCTATAATTCACCCCTCCACTTT. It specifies CAISEPSFYNSPLHF.

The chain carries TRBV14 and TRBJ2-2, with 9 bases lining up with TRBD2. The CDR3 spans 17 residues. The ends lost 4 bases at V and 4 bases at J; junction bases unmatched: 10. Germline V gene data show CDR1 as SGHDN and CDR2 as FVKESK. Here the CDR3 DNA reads TGTGCCAGCAGCCTGTTGCGGGGGGGCCGCGGCACCGGGGAGCTGTTTTTT. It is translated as CASSLLRGGRGTGELFF.

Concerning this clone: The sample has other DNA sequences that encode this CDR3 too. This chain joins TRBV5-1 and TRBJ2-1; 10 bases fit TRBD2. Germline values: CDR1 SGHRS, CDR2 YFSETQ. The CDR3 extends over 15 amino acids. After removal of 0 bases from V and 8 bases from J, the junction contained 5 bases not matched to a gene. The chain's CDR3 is CASSLGLAGVDEQFF. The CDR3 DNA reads TGCGCCAGCAGCTTGGGGCTAGCGGGAGTCGATGAGCAGTTCTTC.

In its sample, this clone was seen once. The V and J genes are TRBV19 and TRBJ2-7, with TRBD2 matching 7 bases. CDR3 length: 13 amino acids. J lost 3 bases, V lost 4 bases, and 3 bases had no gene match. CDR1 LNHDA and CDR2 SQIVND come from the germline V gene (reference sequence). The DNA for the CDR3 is TGTGCCAGTAGTAGAGCGGGGCTCTACGAGCAGTACTTC. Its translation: CASSRAGLYEQYF.

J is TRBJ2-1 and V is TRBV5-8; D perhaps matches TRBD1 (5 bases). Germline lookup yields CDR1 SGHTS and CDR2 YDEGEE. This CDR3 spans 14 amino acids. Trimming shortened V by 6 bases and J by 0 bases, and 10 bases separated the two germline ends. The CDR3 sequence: CASTQEPSYNEQFF. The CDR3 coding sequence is TGTGCCAGCACACAGGAGCCCTCCTACAATGAGCAGTTCTTC.

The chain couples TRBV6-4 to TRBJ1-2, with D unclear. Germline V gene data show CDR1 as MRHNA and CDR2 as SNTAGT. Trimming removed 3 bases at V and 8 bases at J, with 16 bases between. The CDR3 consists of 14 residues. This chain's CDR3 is CASSDPGAGGGYTF. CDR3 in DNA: TGTGCCAGCAGTGATCCCGGCGCTGGAGGCGGCTACACCTTC.

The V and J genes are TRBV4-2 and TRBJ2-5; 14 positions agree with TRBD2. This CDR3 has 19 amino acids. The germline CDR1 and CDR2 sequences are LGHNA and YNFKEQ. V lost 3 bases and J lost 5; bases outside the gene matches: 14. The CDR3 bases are TGTGCCAGCAGCCAGGAACCTAGACTAGCGGGAGGGCTGAGGGAGACCCAGTACTTC. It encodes CASSQEPRLAGGLRETQYF.

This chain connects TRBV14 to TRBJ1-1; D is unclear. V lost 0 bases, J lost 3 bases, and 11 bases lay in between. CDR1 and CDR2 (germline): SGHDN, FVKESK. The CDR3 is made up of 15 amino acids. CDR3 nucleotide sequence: TGTGCCAGCAGCCAAGATCGGGCGAGGGACACTGAAGCTTTCTTT. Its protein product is CASSQDRARDTEAFF.

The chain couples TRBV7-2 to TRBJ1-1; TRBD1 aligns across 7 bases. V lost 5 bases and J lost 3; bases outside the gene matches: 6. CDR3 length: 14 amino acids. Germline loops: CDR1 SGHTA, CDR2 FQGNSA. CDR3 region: CASSMRTGDTEAFF. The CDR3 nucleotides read TGTGCCAGCAGCATGAGGACAGGAGACACTGAAGCTTTCTTT.

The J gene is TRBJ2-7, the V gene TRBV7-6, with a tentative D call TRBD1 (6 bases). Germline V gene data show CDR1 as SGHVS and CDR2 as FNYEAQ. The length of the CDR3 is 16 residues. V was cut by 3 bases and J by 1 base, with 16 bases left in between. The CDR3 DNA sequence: TGTGCCAGCAGCTTCGCTGCGGGCAGGGGATCCTACGAGCAGTACTTC. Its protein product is CASSFAAGRGSYEQYF.

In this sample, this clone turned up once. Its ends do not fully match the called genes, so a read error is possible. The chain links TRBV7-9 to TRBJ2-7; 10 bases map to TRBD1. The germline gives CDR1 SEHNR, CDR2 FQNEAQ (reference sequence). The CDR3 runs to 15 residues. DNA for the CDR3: TGTGCCAGCAGCGTAGCCAGGACAGGGGGCTACGAGCAGTACTTC. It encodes CASSVARTGGYEQYF.

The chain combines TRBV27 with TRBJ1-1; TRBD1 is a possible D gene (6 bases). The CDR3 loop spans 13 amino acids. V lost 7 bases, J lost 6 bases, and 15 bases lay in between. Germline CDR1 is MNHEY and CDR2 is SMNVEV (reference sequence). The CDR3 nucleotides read TGTGCCAGCAAAAACACAGGGTTGGCTGAAGCTTTCTTT. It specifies CASKNTGLAEAFF.

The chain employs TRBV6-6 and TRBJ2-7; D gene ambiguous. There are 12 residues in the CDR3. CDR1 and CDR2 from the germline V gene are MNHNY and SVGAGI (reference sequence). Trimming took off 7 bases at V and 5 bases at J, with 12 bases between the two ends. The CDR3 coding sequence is TGTGCCAGCATTCAGTCCCCTGACGAGCAGTACTTC. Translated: CASIQSPDEQYF.

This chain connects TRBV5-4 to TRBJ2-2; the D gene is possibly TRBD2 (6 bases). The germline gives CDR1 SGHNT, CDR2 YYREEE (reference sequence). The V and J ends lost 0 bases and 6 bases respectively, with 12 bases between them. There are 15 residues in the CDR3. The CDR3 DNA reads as TGTGCCAGCAGCTTGGCCACGGGAGTAGCCGGGGAGCTGTTTTTT. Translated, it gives CASSLATGVAGELFF. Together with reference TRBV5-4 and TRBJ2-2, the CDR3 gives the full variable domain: ETGVTQSPTHLIKTRGQQVTLRCSSQSGHNTVSWYQQALGQGPQFIFQYYREEENGRGNFPPRFSGLQFPNYSSELNVNALELDDSALYLCASSLATGVAGELFFGEGSRLTVL.

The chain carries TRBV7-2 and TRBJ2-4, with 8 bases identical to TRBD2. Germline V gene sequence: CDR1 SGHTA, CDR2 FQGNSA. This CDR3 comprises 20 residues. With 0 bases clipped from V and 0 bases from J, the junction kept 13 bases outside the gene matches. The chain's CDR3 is CASSLAGGDGRAKAKNIQYF. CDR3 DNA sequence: TGTGCCAGCAGCTTAGCGGGGGGGGACGGGAGGGCCAAAGCCAAAAACATTCAGTACTTC.

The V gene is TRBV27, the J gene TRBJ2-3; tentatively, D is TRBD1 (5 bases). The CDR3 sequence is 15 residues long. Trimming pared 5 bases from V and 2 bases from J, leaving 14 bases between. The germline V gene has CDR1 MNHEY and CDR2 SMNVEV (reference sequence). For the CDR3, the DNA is TGTGCCAGCAGTAGGCAGGGAATCACCACAGATACGCAGTATTTT. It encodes CASSRQGITTDTQYF.

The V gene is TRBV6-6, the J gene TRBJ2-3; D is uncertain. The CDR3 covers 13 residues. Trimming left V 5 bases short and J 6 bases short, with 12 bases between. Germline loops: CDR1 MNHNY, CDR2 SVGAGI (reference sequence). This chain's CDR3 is CASSPPLVDTQYF. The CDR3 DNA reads TGTGCCAGCAGTCCTCCCCTCGTGGATACGCAGTATTTT.

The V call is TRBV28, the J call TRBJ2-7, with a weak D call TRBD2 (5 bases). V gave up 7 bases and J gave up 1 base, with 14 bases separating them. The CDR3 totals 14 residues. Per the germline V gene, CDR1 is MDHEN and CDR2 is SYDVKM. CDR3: CASILARGSYEQYF. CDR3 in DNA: TGTGCCAGCATCCTAGCACGGGGATCCTACGAGCAGTACTTC.

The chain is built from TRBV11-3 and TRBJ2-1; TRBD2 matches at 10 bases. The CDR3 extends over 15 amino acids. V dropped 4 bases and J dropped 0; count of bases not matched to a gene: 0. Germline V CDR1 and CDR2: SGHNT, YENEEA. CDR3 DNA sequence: TGTGCCAGCAGCTCTAGCGGGAGCTCCTACAATGAGCAGTTCTTC. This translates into CASSSSGSSYNEQFF.

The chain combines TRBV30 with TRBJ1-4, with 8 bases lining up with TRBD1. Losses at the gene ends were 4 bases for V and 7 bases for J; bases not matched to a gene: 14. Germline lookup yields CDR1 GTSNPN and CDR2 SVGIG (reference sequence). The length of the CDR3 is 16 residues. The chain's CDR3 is CAWTSVPGRGPEKLFF. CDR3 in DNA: TGTGCCTGGACCTCTGTTCCCGGCAGGGGGCCTGAAAAACTGTTTTTT.

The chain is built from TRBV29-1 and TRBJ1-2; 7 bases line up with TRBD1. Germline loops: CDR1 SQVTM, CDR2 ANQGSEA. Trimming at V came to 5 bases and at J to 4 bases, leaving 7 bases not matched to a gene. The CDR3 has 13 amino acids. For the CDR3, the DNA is TGCAGCGTTTTGTCTGGGACAGCCTATGGCTACACCTTC. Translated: CSVLSGTAYGYTF.